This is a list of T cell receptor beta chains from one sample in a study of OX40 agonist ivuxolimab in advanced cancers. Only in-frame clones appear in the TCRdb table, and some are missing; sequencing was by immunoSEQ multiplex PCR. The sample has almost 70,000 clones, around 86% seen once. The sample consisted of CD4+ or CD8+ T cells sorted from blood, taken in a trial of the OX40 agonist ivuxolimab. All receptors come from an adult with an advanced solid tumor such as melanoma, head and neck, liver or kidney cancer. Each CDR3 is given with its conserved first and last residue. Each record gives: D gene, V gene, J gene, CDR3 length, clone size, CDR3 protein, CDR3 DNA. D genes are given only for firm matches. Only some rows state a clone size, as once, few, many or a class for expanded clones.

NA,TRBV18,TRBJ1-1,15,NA,CASSLGPGGNTEAFF,TGTGCCAGCTCACTTGGACCGGGGGGGAACACTGAAGCTTTCTTT
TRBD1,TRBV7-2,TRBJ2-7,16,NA,CASSLMSQGVAYEQYF,TGTGCCAGCAGCTTAATGAGCCAGGGGGTTGCCTACGAGCAGTACTTC
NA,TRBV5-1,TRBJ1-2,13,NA,CASSLWQEYGYTF,TGCGCCAGCAGCTTGTGGCAGGAGTATGGCTACACCTTC
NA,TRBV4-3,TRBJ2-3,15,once,CASSQEGADTDTQYF,TGCGCCAGCAGCCAAGAAGGAGCGGACACAGATACGCAGTATTTT
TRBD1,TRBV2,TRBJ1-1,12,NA,CASNRGQGVAFF,TGTGCCAGCAATCGAGGACAGGGGGTAGCTTTCTTT
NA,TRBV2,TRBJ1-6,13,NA,CASSEDRDSPLHF,TGTGCCAGCAGTGAAGACAGAGATTCACCCCTCCACTTT
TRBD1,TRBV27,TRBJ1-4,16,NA,CASSSSAGQGAEKLFF,TGTGCCAGCAGTTCTTCTGCGGGACAGGGTGCGGAAAAACTGTTTTTT
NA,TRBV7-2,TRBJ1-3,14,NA,CASSSTDFGNTIYF,TGTGCCAGCAGCTCGACAGATTTTGGAAACACCATATATTTT
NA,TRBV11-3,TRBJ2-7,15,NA,CASSLSGVSQYEQYF,TGTGCCAGCAGCTTATCGGGGGTGAGTCAGTACGAGCAGTACTTC
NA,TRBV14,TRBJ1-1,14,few,CASSQVGGSTEAFF,TGTGCCAGCAGCCAAGTAGGTGGAAGCACTGAAGCTTTCTTT
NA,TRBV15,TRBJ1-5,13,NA,CATSREVSQPQHF,TGTGCCACCAGCAGAGAGGTGAGTCAGCCCCAGCATTTT
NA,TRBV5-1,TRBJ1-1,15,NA,CASSFLIAMNTEAFF,TGCGCCAGCAGCTTTTTGATCGCTATGAACACTGAAGCTTTCTTT
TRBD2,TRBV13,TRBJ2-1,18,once,CASSLRLAGARSYNEQFF,TGTGCCAGCAGCTTAAGGCTAGCGGGGGCCCGCTCCTACAATGAGCAGTTCTTC
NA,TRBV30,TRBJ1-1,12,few,CAWTKQVEEAFF,TGTGCCTGGACCAAACAGGTTGAAGAAGCTTTCTTT
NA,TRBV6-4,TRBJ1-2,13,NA,CASSEGTGRGYTF,TGTGCCAGCAGTGAAGGGACCGGGCGTGGCTACACCTTC
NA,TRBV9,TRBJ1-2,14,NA,CASSARPDRHGYTF,TGTGCCAGCAGCGCCCGGCCGGACCGGCATGGCTACACCTTC
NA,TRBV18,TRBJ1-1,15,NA,CASSPPRGSNTEAFF,TGTGCCAGCTCACCACCGCGGGGCTCGAACACTGAAGCTTTCTTT
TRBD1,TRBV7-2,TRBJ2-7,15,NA,CASSPSAAGGYEQYF,TGTGCCAGCAGCCCCTCGGCGGCAGGGGGCTACGAGCAGTACTTC
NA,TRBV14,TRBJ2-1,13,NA,CANKGGSYNEQFF,TGTGCCAACAAGGGGGGCTCCTACAATGAGCAGTTCTTC
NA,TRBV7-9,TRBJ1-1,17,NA,CASSYTRPRAGHTEAFF,TGTGCCAGCAGCTATACCCGGCCTCGCGCAGGGCACACTGAAGCTTTCTTT
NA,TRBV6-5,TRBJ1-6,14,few,CASSWSGTNSPLHF,TGTGCCAGCAGTTGGTCGGGAACAAATTCACCCCTCCACTTT
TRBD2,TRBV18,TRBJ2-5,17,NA,CASSSSVKAGGQETQYF,TGTGCCAGCTCATCGTCAGTGAAAGCGGGGGGCCAAGAGACCCAGTACTTC
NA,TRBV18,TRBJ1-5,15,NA,CASSPLRERNQPQHF,TGTGCCAGCTCACCATTGCGTGAGAGAAATCAGCCCCAGCATTTT
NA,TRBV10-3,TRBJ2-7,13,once,CAIRDTGVYEQYF,TGTGCCATCAGAGATACAGGAGTCTACGAGCAGTACTTC
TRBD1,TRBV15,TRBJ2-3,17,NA,CATSVSLTGALTDTQYF,TGTGCCACCAGCGTATCACTGACAGGGGCACTCACAGATACGCAGTATTTT
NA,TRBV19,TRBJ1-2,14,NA,CASSIDRGKGGYTF,TGTGCCAGTAGTATAGACAGGGGAAAAGGAGGCTACACCTTC